These 18 T cell receptor beta chains were sequenced from one sample in a study of blood T cell repertoires in COVID-19. Sequencing used immunoSEQ multiplex PCR; TCRdb keeps in-frame clones, though not all of them. The data contain approximately 70,000 clones, around 80% of them singletons. Material: peripheral blood. These receptors all come from a woman of 80 years or more with acute or convalescent COVID-19.

This clone was observed a handful of times. This CDR3 is CASSFGQGAETQYF. The CDR3 nucleotides are TGTGCCAGCAGCTTTGGCCAGGGGGCAGAGACCCAGTACTTC. This sequence joins TRBV5-8 and TRBJ2-5, with TRBD1 matching 8 bases. Germline V gene lookup returns CDR1 SGHTS and CDR2 YDEGEE. J gave up 4 bases and V 2 bases, and 4 bases lay outside the gene matches. The CDR3 sequence is 14 residues long.

This clone was observed a few times. This rearrangement joins TRBV6-2 or TRBV6-3 to TRBJ2-3; D perhaps matches TRBD1 (5 bases). Between the trimmed V and J ends, which lost 5 bases and 2 bases, there was a span of 8 bases. The CDR3 is 13 residues long. CDR1 is MNHEY, CDR2 SVGEGT, per germline. The CDR3 DNA is TGTGCCAGCAGTCTGGGGCCCACAGATACGCAGTATTTT. Protein sequence: CASSLGPTDTQYF.

This chain links TRBV30 with TRBJ1-5; D possibly corresponds to TRBD1 (6 bases). The CDR3 is 14 amino acids. Per germline, CDR1 GTSNPN and CDR2 SVGIG (reference sequence). Trimming removed 2 bases from V and 3 bases from J, with 11 bases in between. The CDR3 coding sequence is TGTGCCTGGAGTCCGGACAGCTTCAATCAGCCCCAGCATTTT. This translates into CAWSPDSFNQPQHF.

The chain joins TRBV11-2 to TRBJ2-3, with 8 bases lining up with TRBD2. CDR1 SGHAT and CDR2 FQNNGV come from the germline V gene. V shed 4 bases and J 4 bases; nucleotides not matched to a gene: 10. The CDR3 has 16 residues. DNA of the CDR3: TGTGCCAGCAGCTCCCTACGGGGGGGCGGTCCAGATACGCAGTATTTT. It codes for CASSSLRGGGPDTQYF.

This chain joins TRBV3-1 (or the pseudogene TRBV3-2) and TRBJ1-2; D ambiguous. The CDR3 length is 14 residues. Trimming removed 0 bases at V and 4 bases at J, with 9 bases between. CDR1 and CDR2 from the germline V gene are LGHDT and YNNKEL (reference sequence). CDR3 bases: TGTGCCAGCAGCCAAGATAGCGAGGGCTATGGCTACACCTTC. Encoded protein: CASSQDSEGYGYTF.

The chain employs TRBV2 and TRBJ2-2, with unresolved D. The CDR3 is 13 amino acids. V was trimmed by 7 bases and J by 5 bases, leaving 11 bases between them. In germline, CDR1 is SNHLY, CDR2 FYNNEI. The CDR3 reads CASKLVWTGELFF. In DNA, the CDR3 is TGTGCCAGCAAATTAGTCTGGACCGGGGAGCTGTTTTTT.

This chain connects TRBV18 to TRBJ2-3; TRBD2 matches 14 bases. Per germline, CDR1 KGHSH and CDR2 LQKENI. With V trimmed by 1 base and J by 3 bases, 0 bases remained unmatched. This CDR3 has 16 residues. CDR3 DNA sequence: TGTGCCAGCTCACCACGACTAGCGGGGGGGACAGATACGCAGTATTTT. Encoded protein: CASSPRLAGGTDTQYF.

This clone appeared a single time. The rearrangement joins TRBV30 to TRBJ1-2, with D uncertain. CDR1 is GTSNPN, CDR2 SVGIG, per germline (reference sequence). The CDR3 length is 12 residues. V was cut by 2 bases and J by 7 bases, with 11 bases left in between. The CDR3, as DNA: TGTGCCTGGAGTCTGTGGGAGGGTGGCTACACCTTC. Translated: CAWSLWEGGYTF. Supplemented by reference TRBV30 and TRBJ1-2, the full variable domain reads SQTIHQWPATLVQPVGSPLSLECTVEGTSNPNLYWYRQAAGRGLQLLFYSVGIGQISSEVPQNLSASRPQDRQFILSSKKLLLSDSGFYLCAWSLWEGGYTFGSGTRLTVV.

The chain links TRBV7-9 to TRBJ2-3; D is possibly TRBD2 (7 bases). Germline CDR1 and CDR2: SEHNR and FQNEAQ (reference sequence). Trimming took off 6 bases at V and 4 bases at J, with 17 bases between the two ends. CDR3 length: 15 residues. The CDR3 reads CASSQGSGVPDTQYF. CDR3 in DNA: TGTGCCAGCAGTCAGGGGAGCGGGGTTCCAGATACGCAGTATTTT.

The chain uses TRBV12-5 and TRBJ2-4; TRBD1 agrees at 10 bases. The CDR3 contains 19 residues. Per germline, CDR1 LGHNT and CDR2 FRNRAP. The J segment lost 0 bases and the V segment lost 3 bases, leaving 11 bases of the junction unmatched. This CDR3 is CASGFHGTGVQLAKNIQYF. The CDR3 nucleotides are TGTGCTAGTGGTTTTCACGGGACAGGGGTTCAACTAGCCAAAAACATTCAGTACTTC.

The gene calls are TRBV2 and TRBJ1-1; a weak D match, TRBD1 (6 bases). The germline gives CDR1 SNHLY, CDR2 FYNNEI. CDR3 size: 14 residues. Trimming removed 6 bases from V and 6 bases from J, with 17 bases in between. CDR3 residues: CASSLTPTGAEAFF. The DNA for the CDR3 is TGTGCCAGCAGCCTTACACCGACAGGCGCTGAAGCTTTCTTT.

The chain couples TRBV5-8 to TRBJ1-5; TRBD1 is a possible D gene (6 bases). CDR3 length: 14 residues. V was trimmed by 0 bases and J by 2 bases, leaving 6 bases between them. CDR1 is SGHTS and CDR2 is YDEGEE in the germline V gene. The CDR3 DNA follows: TGTGCCAGCAGCTTGGGGACAGGCAATCAGCCCCAGCATTTT. Encoded protein: CASSLGTGNQPQHF.

The chain combines TRBV4-2 with TRBJ2-6, with 15 bases identical to TRBD2. Germline assignment: CDR1 LGHNA and CDR2 YNFKEQ. V lost 1 base to trimming and J lost 3 bases; unmatched junction nucleotides: 1. This CDR3 contains 18 residues. CDR3: CASSQVGLAGGGANVLTF. CDR3 sequence (DNA): TGTGCCAGCAGCCAAGTGGGACTAGCGGGGGGTGGGGCCAACGTCCTGACTTTC.

J is TRBJ2-5 and V is TRBV5-5; D remains unclear. V lost 0 bases and J 2 bases, leaving 8 bases between the germline ends. The CDR3 is 14 residues long. Germline V gene lookup returns CDR1 SGHKS and CDR2 YYEKEE (reference sequence). CDR3 DNA sequence: TGTGCCAGCAGCTTGGGACTTAGACAAGAGACCCAGTACTTC. Amino acids: CASSLGLRQETQYF.

The chain couples TRBV13 to TRBJ2-7; 8 bases are a match to TRBD1. The CDR3 is made up of 12 amino acids. V lost 5 bases, J lost 6 bases, and 3 bases stayed unmatched. Germline CDR1 and CDR2: PRHDT and FYEKMQ (reference sequence). The CDR3 loop reads CASSHGQGEQYF. CDR3 bases: TGTGCCAGCAGCCACGGACAGGGCGAGCAGTACTTC. Full variable domain (missing parts from reference TRBV13 and TRBJ2-7): AAGVIQSPRHLIKEKRETATLKCYPIPRHDTVYWYQQGPGQDPQFLISFYEKMQSDKGSIPDRFSAQQFSDYHSELNMSSLELGDSALYFCASSHGQGEQYFGPGTRLTVT.

The chain joins TRBV5-6 to TRBJ2-7; possibly TRBD2 for D (6 bases). Germline V CDR1 and CDR2: SGHDT, YYEEEE. The CDR3 sequence is 15 residues long. V was cut by 4 bases and J by 0 bases, with 14 bases left in between. CDR3 loop: CASSTPGETSYEQYF. CDR3 sequence (DNA): TGTGCCAGCAGCACCCCGGGGGAGACCTCCTACGAGCAGTACTTC.

The genes are TRBV6-5 and TRBJ2-1, with a possible D match to TRBD1 (6 bases). Per germline, CDR1 MNHEY and CDR2 SVGAGI. This CDR3 has 14 residues. The V end was cut by 8 bases, the J end by 2 bases, with 13 bases between. CDR3 loop: CASGWGPPYNEQFF. Written as DNA, the CDR3 is TGTGCCAGCGGGTGGGGGCCCCCCTACAATGAGCAGTTCTTC.

The chain combines TRBV6-1 with TRBJ2-1; a possible D gene is TRBD1 (5 bases). Trimming left V 0 bases short and J 3 bases short, with 9 bases between. In germline, CDR1 is MNHNS, CDR2 SASEGT. This CDR3 is built from 15 residues. The CDR3 loop reads CASSEAPGLYNEQFF. In nucleotides, the CDR3 is TGTGCCAGCAGTGAAGCCCCAGGGCTCTACAATGAGCAGTTCTTC.